This is a list of T cell receptor beta chains from one sample in a study of monozygotic twins with inflammatory bowel disease. One entry per CDR3 protein, without DNA, is what TCRdb gives after re-calling the 5' RACE reads. This table lists more than 300,000 distinct CDR3 sequences. Specimen: blood. The receptors here all came from a human donor with ulcerative colitis or Crohn's disease, or a healthy co-twin of an affected twin (not recorded which). The CDR3 runs from the conserved cysteine through the conserved F or W.

cdr3_aa: CASSLAVGAGNEQFF; v_call: TRBV5-1; j_call: TRBJ2-1
cdr3_aa: CASSQSRNTIYF; v_call: TRBV16; j_call: TRBJ1-3
cdr3_aa: CASSLSAQETQYF; v_call: TRBV7-3; j_call: TRBJ2-5
cdr3_aa: CLTRGGWDEQYF; v_call: TRBV28; j_call: TRBJ2-7
cdr3_aa: CASSFNATNEKLFF; v_call: TRBV11-2; j_call: TRBJ1-4
cdr3_aa: CASSLVTGAGNQPQHF; v_call: TRBV5-5; j_call: TRBJ1-5
cdr3_aa: CSADKRPTSGQPQHF; v_call: TRBV20-1; j_call: TRBJ1-5
cdr3_aa: CASSESSSGLSGGYTF; v_call: TRBV25-1; j_call: TRBJ1-2
cdr3_aa: CSAPPDGGLTYEQYF; v_call: TRBV20-1; j_call: TRBJ2-7
cdr3_aa: CASSFARPNTEAFF; v_call: TRBV7-9; j_call: TRBJ1-1
cdr3_aa: CASSVEAGNTIYF; v_call: TRBV14; j_call: TRBJ1-3
cdr3_aa: CATSDLQKGSGELFF; v_call: TRBV24-1; j_call: TRBJ2-2
cdr3_aa: CASSAVYDFKEKLFF; v_call: TRBV6-1; j_call: TRBJ1-4
cdr3_aa: CSASELRTGEGKLFF; v_call: TRBV20-1; j_call: TRBJ1-4
cdr3_aa: CASSQDTPGQNNYGYTF; v_call: TRBV4-3; j_call: TRBJ1-2
cdr3_aa: CSARDPAGSNEQFF; v_call: TRBV20-1; j_call: TRBJ2-1
cdr3_aa: CASRTLEDNQETQYF; v_call: TRBV19; j_call: TRBJ2-5
cdr3_aa: CSARRGSQPQHF; v_call: TRBV20-1; j_call: TRBJ1-5
cdr3_aa: CASSLLTSGIFNEQFF; v_call: TRBV5-1; j_call: TRBJ2-1
cdr3_aa: CASSSSGRLKYF; v_call: TRBV27; j_call: TRBJ2-3
cdr3_aa: CSARDLERAYEQYF; v_call: TRBV20-1; j_call: TRBJ2-7
cdr3_aa: CASSLTSRGTEAFF; v_call: TRBV7-3; j_call: TRBJ1-1
cdr3_aa: CSALGRLGTEAFF; v_call: TRBV20-1; j_call: TRBJ1-1
cdr3_aa: CASRKGGEQFF; v_call: TRBV7-2; j_call: TRBJ2-1
cdr3_aa: CASSQVGRSTDTQYF; v_call: TRBV14; j_call: TRBJ2-3
cdr3_aa: CASSGSGQGPYQPQHF; v_call: TRBV7-9; j_call: TRBJ1-5
cdr3_aa: CATMKRGGQYEQYF; v_call: TRBV15; j_call: TRBJ2-7